The 3 T cell receptor beta chains reported below all come from one sample, sequenced in a study of T cell changes during pregnancy in multiple sclerosis. TCRdb's copy holds only in-frame clones and misses some; the assay was immunoSEQ multiplex PCR. The sample shows around 39,000 clones, around 90% of them seen only once. The sample in question was CD4+ T cells from peripheral blood mononuclear cells, obtained before pregnancy. The receptors derive from a female donor with multiple sclerosis, enrolled in a pregnancy study.

Here the CDR3 DNA reads TGCGCCAGCAGCCAAATCGTTGGCCAGCCCCAGCATTTT. Translation gives CASSQIVGQPQHF. The rearrangement links TRBV4-3 to TRBJ1-5; unclear D gene. The CDR3 is 13 residues long. V lost 2 bases to trimming and J lost 7 bases, with 9 bases between them. The V gene's germline CDR1 is LGHNA and CDR2 YSLEER.

The CDR3 reads CAWSPQSGGPLHF. Here the CDR3 DNA reads TGTGCCTGGAGTCCCCAATCGGGGGGACCCCTCCACTTT. The chain is built from TRBV30 and TRBJ1-6; D is perhaps TRBD1 (5 bases). Looked up from germline, CDR1 is GTSNPN and CDR2 is SVGIG (reference sequence). The CDR3 length is 13 residues. V shed 2 bases and J shed 12 bases, with 14 bases lying between them. The entire variable domain, with the rest obtained from reference TRBV30 and TRBJ1-6, is as follows: SQTIHQWPATLVQPVGSPLSLECTVEGTSNPNLYWYRQAAGRGLQLLFYSVGIGQISSEVPQNLSASRPQDRQFILSSKKLLLSDSGFYLCAWSPQSGGPLHFGNGTRLTVT.

This chain links TRBV5-1 with TRBJ2-1; TRBD1 aligns across 8 bases. The CDR3 contains 14 residues. V shed 0 bases and J 7 bases; nucleotides not matched to a gene: 3. The germline V gene encodes CDR1 SGHRS and CDR2 YFSETQ. The CDR3 sequence is CASSLGQGYNEQFF. In DNA form, the CDR3 reads TGCGCCAGCAGCTTGGGACAGGGGTATAATGAGCAGTTCTTC.